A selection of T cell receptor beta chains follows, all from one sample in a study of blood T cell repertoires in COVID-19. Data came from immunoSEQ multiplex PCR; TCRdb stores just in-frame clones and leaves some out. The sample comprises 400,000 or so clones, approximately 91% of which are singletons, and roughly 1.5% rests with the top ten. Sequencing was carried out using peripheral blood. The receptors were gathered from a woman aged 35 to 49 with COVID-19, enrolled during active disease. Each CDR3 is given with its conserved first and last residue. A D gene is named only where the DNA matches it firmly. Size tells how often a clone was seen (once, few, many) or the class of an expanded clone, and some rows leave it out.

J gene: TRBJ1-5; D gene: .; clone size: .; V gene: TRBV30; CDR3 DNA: TGTGCCTGGACCCCCGGGAGCCCTCAGCCCCAGCATTTT; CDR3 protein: CAWTPGSPQPQHF
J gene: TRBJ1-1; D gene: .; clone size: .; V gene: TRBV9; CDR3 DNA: TGTGCCAGCAGCGTCAGTAGCCGTAGTCAGGGTTGGGCGAGCACTGAAGCTTTCTTT; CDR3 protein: CASSVSSRSQGWASTEAFF
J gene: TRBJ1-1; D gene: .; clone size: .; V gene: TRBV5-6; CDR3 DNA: TGTGCCAGCAGCTTCCCCATGGAGGGCCCGACAGCTTTCTTT; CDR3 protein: CASSFPMEGPTAFF
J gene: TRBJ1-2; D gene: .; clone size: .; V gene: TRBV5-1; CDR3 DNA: TGCGCCAGCACCCCCCGGGGGGCCGCGGGCGGCTACACCTTC; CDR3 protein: CASTPRGAAGGYTF
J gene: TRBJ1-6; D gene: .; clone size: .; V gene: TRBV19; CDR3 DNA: TGTGCCAGTAGTATACGGAATTCACCCCTCCACTTT; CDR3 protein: CASSIRNSPLHF
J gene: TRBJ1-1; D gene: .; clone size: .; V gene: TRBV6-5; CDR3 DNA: TGTGCCAGCAGTTACTCTTATAGCACTGAAGCTTTCTTT; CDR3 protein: CASSYSYSTEAFF
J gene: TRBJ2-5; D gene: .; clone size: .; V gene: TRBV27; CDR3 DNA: TGTGCCAGCAGTTTATCGAGACAGGCGCAAGAGACCCAGTACTTC; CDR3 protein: CASSLSRQAQETQYF
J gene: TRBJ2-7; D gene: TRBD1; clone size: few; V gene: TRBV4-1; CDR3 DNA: TGCGCCAGCAGCCAAGATAGGAACAGGGGTTGGTACGAGCAGTACTTC; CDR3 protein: CASSQDRNRGWYEQYF
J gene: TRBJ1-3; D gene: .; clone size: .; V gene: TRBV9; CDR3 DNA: TGTGCCAGCAGCGTACAAGGGCAGGGGAAAAACACCATATATTTT; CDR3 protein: CASSVQGQGKNTIYF
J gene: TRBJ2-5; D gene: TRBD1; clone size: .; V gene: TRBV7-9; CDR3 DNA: TGTGCCAGCAGCCGGGACAGGCAAGAGACCCAGTACTTC; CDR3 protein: CASSRDRQETQYF
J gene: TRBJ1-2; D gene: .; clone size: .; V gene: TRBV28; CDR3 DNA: TGTGCCAGCAGTCCCCGGAGCAGGGTGGGCTATGGCTACACCTTC; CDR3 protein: CASSPRSRVGYGYTF
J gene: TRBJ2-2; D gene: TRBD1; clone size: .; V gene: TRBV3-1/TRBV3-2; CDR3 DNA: TGTGCCAGCAGCCAAGCACTCCAGGGGGCCGGGGAGCTGTTTTTT; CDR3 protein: CASSQALQGAGELFF
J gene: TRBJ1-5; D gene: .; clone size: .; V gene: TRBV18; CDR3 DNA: TGTGCCAGCTCACCACCGACGACACCGAGGGAGCCCCAGCATTTT; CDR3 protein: CASSPPTTPREPQHF
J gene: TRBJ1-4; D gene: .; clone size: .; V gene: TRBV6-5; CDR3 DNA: TGTGCCAGCAGTTCATCGGGACTAAATGAAAAACTGTTTTTT; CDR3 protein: CASSSSGLNEKLFF
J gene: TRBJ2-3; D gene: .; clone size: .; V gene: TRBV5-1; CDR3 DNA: TGCGCCAGCTCCGCGGGGAGGCTGTTGGGAGATACGCAGTATTTT; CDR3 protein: CASSAGRLLGDTQYF
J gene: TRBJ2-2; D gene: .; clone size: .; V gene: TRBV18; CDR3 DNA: TGTGCCAGCTCACGGGACAAATTCACCGGGGAGCTGTTTTTT; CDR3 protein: CASSRDKFTGELFF
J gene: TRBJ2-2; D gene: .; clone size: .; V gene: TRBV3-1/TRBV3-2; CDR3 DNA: TGTGCCAGCAGCCGAGCAAAAACGAACACCGGGGAGCTGTTTTTT; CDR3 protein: CASSRAKTNTGELFF
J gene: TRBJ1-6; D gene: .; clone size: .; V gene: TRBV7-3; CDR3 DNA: TGTGCCAGCAGCTTAATAGGGGAAAATTCACCCCTCCACTTT; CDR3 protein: CASSLIGENSPLHF
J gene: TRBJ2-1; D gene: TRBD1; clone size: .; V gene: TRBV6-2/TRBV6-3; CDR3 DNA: TGTGCCAGCAGTTACTTTTCCGGACAGGCAAAGGTTTCCTACAATGAGCAGTTCTTC; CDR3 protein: CASSYFSGQAKVSYNEQFF
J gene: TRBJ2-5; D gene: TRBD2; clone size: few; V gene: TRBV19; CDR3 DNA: TGTGCCAGTAGTATAGTTGGACCGGGACTACAAGAGACCCAGTACTTC; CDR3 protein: CASSIVGPGLQETQYF
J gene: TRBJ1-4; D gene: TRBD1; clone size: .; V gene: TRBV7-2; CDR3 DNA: TGTGCCAGCAGCCCCCGGGGGGACAGGGGGGCAACTAATGAAAAACTGTTTTTT; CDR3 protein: CASSPRGDRGATNEKLFF
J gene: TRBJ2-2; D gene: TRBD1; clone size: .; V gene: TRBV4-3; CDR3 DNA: TGCGCCAGCAGCCAGGGACAGGGATCCGGGGAGCTGTTTTTT; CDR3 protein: CASSQGQGSGELFF
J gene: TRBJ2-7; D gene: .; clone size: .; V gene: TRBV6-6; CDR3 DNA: TGTGCCAGCAGTTACGGGCCCTACGAGCAGTACTTC; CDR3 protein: CASSYGPYEQYF
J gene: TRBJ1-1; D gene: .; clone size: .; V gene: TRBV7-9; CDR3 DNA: TGTGCCAGCAGCCCCAGAGGCCAGGGCGAGGCTTTCTTT; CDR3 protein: CASSPRGQGEAFF
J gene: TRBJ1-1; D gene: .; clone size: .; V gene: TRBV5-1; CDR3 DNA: TGCGCCAGCAGCTTGGGGGCAGCGAACACTGAAGCTTTCTTT; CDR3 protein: CASSLGAANTEAFF
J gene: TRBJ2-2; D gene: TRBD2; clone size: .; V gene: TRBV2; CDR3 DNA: TGTGCCAGCACCCCAAACGGACTAGCCCCCGGGGAGCTGTTTTTT; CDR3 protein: CASTPNGLAPGELFF
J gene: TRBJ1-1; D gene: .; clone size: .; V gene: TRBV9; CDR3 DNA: TGTGCCAGCAGCCACTCGCGGTTGAACACTGAAGCTTTCTTT; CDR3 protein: CASSHSRLNTEAFF
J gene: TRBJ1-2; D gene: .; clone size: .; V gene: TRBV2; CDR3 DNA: TGTGCCAGCAGTGAAGACTTATATGGCTACACCTTC; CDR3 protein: CASSEDLYGYTF
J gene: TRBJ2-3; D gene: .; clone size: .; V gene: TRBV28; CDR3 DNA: TGTGCCAGCAGCGGAGATACGCAGTATTTT; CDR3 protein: CASSGDTQYF
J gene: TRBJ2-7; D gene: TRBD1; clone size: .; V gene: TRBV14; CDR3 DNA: TGTGCCAGCAGCCGAGGACAGGGGGCCTACGAGCAGTACTTC; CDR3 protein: CASSRGQGAYEQYF
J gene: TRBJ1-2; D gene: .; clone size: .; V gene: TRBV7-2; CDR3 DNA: TGTGCCAGCAGCTCGACAGGAAACCTTGAAGTGGGCTACACCTTC; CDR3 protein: CASSSTGNLEVGYTF
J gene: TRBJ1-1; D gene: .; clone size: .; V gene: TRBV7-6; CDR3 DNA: TGTGCCAGCAGCACATTACAGGGCCCGAACACTGAAGCTTTCTTT; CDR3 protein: CASSTLQGPNTEAFF
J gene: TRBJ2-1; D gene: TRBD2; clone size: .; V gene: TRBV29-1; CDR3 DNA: TGCAGCGTGTTAGCGGGAGTGATCGGTGAGCAGTTCTTC; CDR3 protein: CSVLAGVIGEQFF
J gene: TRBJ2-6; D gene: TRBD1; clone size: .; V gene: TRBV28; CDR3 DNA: TGTGCCAGCAGTTTGGCAGGGGGTTACTCTGGGGCCAACGTCCTGACTTTC; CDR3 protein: CASSLAGGYSGANVLTF
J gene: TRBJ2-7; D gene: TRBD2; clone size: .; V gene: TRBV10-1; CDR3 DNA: TGCGCCAGCAGTGATCCTCGGGAGGGGAGCTCCTACGAGCAGTACTTC; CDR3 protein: CASSDPREGSSYEQYF
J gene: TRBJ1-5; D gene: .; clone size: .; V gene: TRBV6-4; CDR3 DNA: TGTGCCAGCAGTGACAGACCAGTGACAGACCTTAGCAATCAGCCCCAGCATTTT; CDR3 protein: CASSDRPVTDLSNQPQHF
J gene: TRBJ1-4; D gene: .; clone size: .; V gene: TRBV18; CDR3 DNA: TGTGCCACGACTACAAGCGACCTGAATGAAAAACTGTTTTTT; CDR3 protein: CATTTSDLNEKLFF